The 13 T cell receptor beta chains below were found in one sample sequenced in a study of T cell repertoires and HLA-DP antigens. Sequencing used immunoSEQ multiplex PCR; TCRdb keeps in-frame clones, though not all of them. Of over 100,000 clones listed, around 92% are singletons. Their cognate antigens are unknown. The specimen was CD4+ T cells from PBMCs. All receptors derive from a woman younger than 35 in good health and CMV-seronegative.

The chain uses TRBV18 and TRBJ1-4; D is perhaps TRBD1 (5 bases). V was shortened by 2 bases and J by 8 bases, with 15 bases between the two germline ends. Germline CDR1 KGHSH, CDR2 LQKENI. This CDR3 contains 15 residues. CDR3 sequence reads: CASSPVARGREKLFF. CDR3 sequence (DNA): TGTGCCAGCTCACCAGTAGCTAGGGGCCGGGAAAAACTGTTTTTT.

The rearrangement joins TRBV6-6 to TRBJ1-1, with D maybe TRBD1 (6 bases). In germline, CDR1 is MNHNY, CDR2 SVGAGI (reference sequence). CDR3 length: 13 amino acids. The germline V and J ends were trimmed by 5 bases and 1 base, with 8 bases remaining between them. The CDR3, as DNA: TGTGCCAGCAGTATACAGGGGAACACTGAAGCTTTCTTT. It codes for CASSIQGNTEAFF.

The chain joins TRBV2 to TRBJ2-3; TRBD2 aligns across 11 bases. Trimming cost V 6 bases and J 6 bases; bases outside gene matches: 11. The germline V gene has CDR1 SNHLY and CDR2 FYNNEI. The CDR3 is 16 amino acids. In DNA, the CDR3 is TGTGCCAGCAGCGGGTGGACTAGCGGGCGAAGGGATACGCAGTATTTT. This gives the protein CASSGWTSGRRDTQYF.

The V gene is TRBV5-1, the J gene TRBJ2-1; perhaps D is TRBD1 or TRBD2 (5 bases each). Germline-derived CDR1 and CDR2 are SGHRS and YFSETQ. The CDR3 has 14 residues. The V end was cut by 6 bases, the J end by 7 bases, with 17 bases between. The CDR3 nucleotides read TGCGCCAGCACGGCAGGGACGGCGAGAAATGAGCAGTTCTTC. Its protein is CASTAGTARNEQFF.

This chain links TRBV5-1 with TRBJ2-1; D perhaps matches TRBD2 (6 bases). The V end lost 4 bases, the J end lost 9 bases, and 11 bases lay between the germline ends. Per the germline V gene, CDR1 is SGHRS and CDR2 is YFSETQ. The length of the CDR3 is 12 residues. CDR3 bases: TGCGCCAGCAGCCCGCCGGGACTTGAGCAGTTCTTC. This sequence encodes CASSPPGLEQFF.

The chain has TRBV7-2 and TRBJ1-4; 7 positions agree with TRBD1. Trimming at V came to 1 base and at J to 0 bases, leaving 5 bases not matched to a gene. The CDR3 runs 17 residues. Germline V gene sequence: CDR1 SGHTA, CDR2 FQGNSA. The CDR3 sequence is CASSLGLGTATNEKLFF. The CDR3 region has the DNA TGTGCCAGCAGCTTAGGCCTAGGGACAGCAACTAATGAAAAACTGTTTTTT.

This clone was observed a single time. The chain recombines TRBV5-5 with TRBJ1-1; 9 positions agree with TRBD1. Germline V gene data show CDR1 as SGHKS and CDR2 as YYEKEE (reference sequence). Germline trimming cut 3 bases from V and 3 bases from J; bases unmatched to any gene: 3. The CDR3 covers 14 residues. CDR3 protein: CASSWRTGDTEAFF. The CDR3 DNA is TGTGCCAGCAGCTGGAGGACAGGGGACACTGAAGCTTTCTTT.

The V gene is TRBV5-6, the J gene TRBJ1-5; TRBD1 aligns across 7 bases. The germline CDR1 and CDR2 sequences are SGHDT and YYEEEE. This CDR3 is 16 amino acids long. V shed 0 bases, J shed 5 bases, and the junction held 8 bases outside the gene matches. CDR3 in amino acids: CASSLAIDRVDQPQHF. The CDR3 region has the DNA TGTGCCAGCAGCTTGGCCATAGACAGGGTCGATCAGCCCCAGCATTTT.

This rearrangement joins TRBV6-4 to TRBJ2-1; D might be TRBD2 (6 bases). CDR3 length: 14 amino acids. From germline, CDR1 is MRHNA and CDR2 SNTAGT. V was cut by 3 bases and J by 8 bases, with 14 bases left in between. In DNA form, the CDR3 reads TGTGCCAGCAGTGAGGGGGGAGGAGGGGATGAGCAGTTCTTC. It yields the protein CASSEGGGGDEQFF.

The V and J genes are TRBV7-8 and TRBJ2-2; the match to TRBD1 covers 7 bases. The V and J ends lost 6 bases and 8 bases, in that order; junction bases with no gene match: 9. Per germline, CDR1 SGHVS and CDR2 FQNEAQ. The CDR3 runs 14 residues. The CDR3 nucleotides read TGTGCCAGCAGACCGGACAGGTGGGGTGGGGAGCTGTTTTTT. The encoded protein is CASRPDRWGGELFF.

This clone was recorded only once. This CDR3 is CASSLNHNSPLHF. The CDR3 DNA sequence: TGTGCCAGCAGCTTAAATCATAATTCACCCCTCCACTTT. This chain links TRBV7-3 with TRBJ1-6; no firm D call. CDR1 and CDR2 from the germline V gene are SGHTA and FQGTGA. This CDR3 has 13 amino acids. V was shortened by 1 base and J by 5 bases, with 3 bases between the two germline ends.

This rearrangement joins TRBV9 to TRBJ2-1; 7 nucleotides align to TRBD2. With 4 bases clipped from V and 2 bases from J, the junction kept 9 bases outside the gene matches. Germline CDR1 and CDR2: SGDLS and YYNGEE. CDR3 length: 16 residues. Written as DNA, the CDR3 is TGTGCCAGCAGCCCACGACTAGCTGGACCCTACAATGAGCAGTTCTTC. This encodes CASSPRLAGPYNEQFF.

DNA for the CDR3: TGTGCCATCAGTGAGTCGATTGGATATCAGCCCCAGCATTTT. It encodes CAISESIGYQPQHF. J is TRBJ1-5 and V is TRBV10-3; no reliable D call. Trimming removed 0 bases at V and 5 bases at J, with 8 bases between. The CDR3 has 14 residues. Germline assignment: CDR1 ENHRY and CDR2 SYGVKD.